One and the same sample provided the 18 T cell receptor beta chains below, sequenced in a study of T cell responses to AZD1222 COVID-19 vaccine. Using immunoSEQ multiplex PCR, the repertoire was profiled, and TCRdb retains in-frame clones only, with some absent. The sample holds some 54,000 clones, roughly 90% seen once. This specimen consisted of peripheral blood, obtained on day 0 of AZD1222 vaccination. Receptors were obtained from an adult in good health.

The chain employs TRBV19 and TRBJ2-1; D may be TRBD2 (6 bases). V was clipped by 5 bases and J by 4 bases, with 21 bases between them. This CDR3 has 17 residues. Germline V lookup: CDR1 LNHDA, CDR2 SQIVND (reference sequence). CDR3 amino acids: CASSSGPGGAGYNEQFF. The CDR3 DNA reads TGTGCCAGTAGTTCCGGACCTGGGGGAGCGGGTTACAATGAGCAGTTCTTC. Full variable domain (missing parts from reference TRBV19 and TRBJ2-1): DGGITQSPKYLFRKEGQNVTLSCEQNLNHDAMYWYRQDPGQGLRLIYYSQIVNDFQKGDIAEGYSVSREKKESFPLTVTSAQKNPTAFYLCASSSGPGGAGYNEQFFGPGTRLTVL.

V is TRBV19 and J is TRBJ1-5, with D unclear. Trimming removed 7 bases from V and 6 bases from J, with 19 bases in between. The CDR3 is made up of 15 amino acids. From germline, CDR1 is LNHDA and CDR2 SQIVND (reference sequence). CDR3 loop: CASNSRDGFGQPQHF. CDR3 in DNA: TGTGCCAGTAACTCTAGAGACGGGTTCGGTCAGCCCCAGCATTTT.

This clone occurred a few times. The genes are TRBV24-1 and TRBJ1-5; D ambiguous. V was shortened by 6 bases and J by 0 bases, with 5 bases between the two germline ends. CDR1 KGHDR and CDR2 SFDVKD come from the germline V gene. CDR3 size: 13 residues. CDR3 region: CATSQISNQPQHF. Here the CDR3 DNA reads TGTGCCACCAGTCAGATTAGCAATCAGCCCCAGCATTTT.

The chain combines TRBV18 with TRBJ1-5, with D unresolved. Trimming removed 2 bases from V and 7 bases from J, with 12 bases in between. CDR1 and CDR2 (germline): KGHSH, LQKENI. This CDR3 is 14 amino acids long. CDR3 protein: CASSPGGSGQPQHF. The CDR3, as DNA: TGTGCCAGCTCACCAGGAGGGTCGGGCCAGCCCCAGCATTTT.

This clone came up a few times. V usage is TRBV28 and J usage is TRBJ1-1, with D possibly matching TRBD1 (5 bases). The germline V gene encodes CDR1 MDHEN and CDR2 SYDVKM. Deletions cut 5 bases from V and 2 bases from J, with 15 bases between. The CDR3 consists of 15 residues. For the CDR3, the DNA is TGTGCCAGCAGTACACCCAAGGGGCAAAACACTGAAGCTTTCTTT. Protein sequence: CASSTPKGQNTEAFF.

The chain recombines TRBV29-1 with TRBJ2-1; a possible D gene is TRBD2 (6 bases). The CDR3 is made up of 13 amino acids. Trimming cost V 4 bases and J 5 bases, with 12 bases left between them. The V gene's germline CDR1 is SQVTM and CDR2 ANQGSEA. CDR3 DNA sequence: TGCAGCGTTGGGAGGGTGCATAACAATGAGCAGTTCTTC. It codes for CSVGRVHNNEQFF.

The genes are TRBV12-3 or TRBV12-4 and TRBJ1-1, with a weak D call TRBD1 (6 bases). V lost 6 bases and J 4 bases, leaving 12 bases between the germline ends. The CDR3 loop spans 13 amino acids. The CDR3 sequence is CASSLQGGTEAFF. As DNA, the CDR3 is TGTGCCAGCAGCCTACAGGGTGGCACTGAAGCTTTCTTT.

J is TRBJ2-7 and V is TRBV5-5, with a possible D match to TRBD1 (5 bases). In germline, CDR1 is SGHKS, CDR2 YYEKEE (reference sequence). V lost 4 bases and J lost 0, with 17 bases in between. The CDR3 consists of 16 residues. The CDR3 loop is CASSPYDSFPSYEQYF. The CDR3 DNA is TGTGCCAGCAGCCCATATGACAGTTTCCCCTCCTACGAGCAGTACTTC.

The V call is TRBV6-1, the J call TRBJ1-5; perhaps TRBD1 as D (5 bases). Germline V CDR1 and CDR2: MNHNS, SASEGT. This CDR3 has 15 residues. The V and J ends lost 1 base and 3 bases respectively, with 10 bases between them. CDR3 sequence (DNA): TGTGCCAGCAGTGAAGGTTCAGGGATCAATCAGCCCCAGCATTTT. Translated, it gives CASSEGSGINQPQHF.

This clone is a singleton in its sample. The chain joins TRBV3-1 (or the pseudogene TRBV3-2) to TRBJ1-2; D is undetermined. Trimming took 1 base from V and 3 from J, leaving 9 bases between them. The CDR3 covers 14 residues. The germline V gene has CDR1 LGHDT and CDR2 YNNKEL (reference sequence). The CDR3: CASSQANSYYGYTF. The CDR3 region has the DNA TGTGCCAGCAGCCAAGCTAACAGCTACTATGGCTACACCTTC.

V gene TRBV14 combines with J gene TRBJ1-1; no clear D gene. CDR1 and CDR2 (germline): SGHDN, FVKESK. Trimming removed 1 base from V and 5 bases from J, with 14 bases in between. The CDR3 sequence is 15 residues long. CDR3 protein: CASSQGPASRTEAFF. CDR3 DNA sequence: TGTGCCAGCAGCCAAGGTCCAGCCAGTAGGACTGAAGCTTTCTTT.

The V gene is TRBV21-1, the J gene TRBJ1-2; TRBD1 is the table's D call, not checked against the DNA. TRBV21-1 is a pseudogene. This CDR3 spans 13 amino acids. The chain's CDR3 is CASSRTGSYGYTF. In DNA, the CDR3 is TGTGCCAGCAGCCGCACAGGTTCGTATGGCTACACCTTC.

This chain links TRBV7-3 with TRBJ2-1, with TRBD2 matching over 13 bases. This CDR3 has 15 amino acids. The J segment lost 8 bases and the V segment lost 2 bases, leaving 3 bases of the junction unmatched. Germline CDR1 and CDR2: SGHTA and FQGTGA. The CDR3 loop is CASSLSLAGGDEQFF. The CDR3 DNA follows: TGTGCCAGCAGCTTATCACTAGCGGGAGGGGATGAGCAGTTCTTC.

The chain employs TRBV3-1 (or the pseudogene TRBV3-2) and TRBJ2-5; D not certain. V lost 4 bases to trimming and J lost 8 bases, with 17 bases between them. There are 14 residues in the CDR3. CDR1 and CDR2 (germline): LGHDT, YNNKEL (reference sequence). Written as DNA, the CDR3 is TGTGCCAGCAGCCTGCGGCAATCCCGAGATACCCAGTACTTC. This encodes CASSLRQSRDTQYF.

This chain joins TRBV2 and TRBJ2-3; no reliable D call. The germline V gene encodes CDR1 SNHLY and CDR2 FYNNEI. This CDR3 has 15 amino acids. DNA of the CDR3: TGTGCTCTTAGTGATCAGCAGATACGCACAGATACGCAGTATTTT. The encoded protein is CALSDQQIRTDTQYF.

The rearrangement uses TRBV4-2 and TRBJ1-1, with TRBD1 as a possible D gene (6 bases). V lost 4 bases and J 1 base, leaving 16 bases between the germline ends. CDR1 is LGHNA, CDR2 YNFKEQ, per germline. The CDR3 runs to 16 residues. The CDR3 is CASSPGQTVSNTEAFF. Here the CDR3 DNA reads TGTGCCAGCAGCCCCGGACAGACAGTCTCGAACACTGAAGCTTTCTTT.

The chain is built from TRBV9 and TRBJ1-2; D possibly corresponds to TRBD1 (6 bases). Trimming removed 4 bases from V and 2 bases from J, with 9 bases in between. In germline, CDR1 is SGDLS, CDR2 YYNGEE. The CDR3 runs 13 residues. The CDR3 is CASSPDRNYGYTF. The CDR3 DNA is TGTGCCAGCAGCCCGGACAGAAACTATGGCTACACCTTC.

This chain's CDR3 is CASSSRTGPLSSYEQYF. The DNA of the CDR3 is TGTGCCAGTAGTAGTCGGACAGGCCCCCTAAGCTCCTACGAGCAGTACTTC. The gene calls are TRBV19 and TRBJ2-7; 7 bases are a match to TRBD1. This CDR3 has 17 residues. Germline V gene sequence: CDR1 LNHDA, CDR2 SQIVND (reference sequence). V gave up 4 bases and J gave up 0 bases; unmatched junction bases: 12.